The clone carrying this TCR beta chain was detected many times. Its cognate antigen is unknown. V was cut by 0 bases and J by 6 bases, with 11 bases left in between. Germline V gene lookup returns CDR1 MNHEY and CDR2 SVGAGI. The CDR3 sequence is 15 residues long. TCR beta CDR3 regions were amplified from RNA transcripts. During a first-round RT-PCR of the TCR CDR3, the HTBI primer set was used. Using its own MiXCR run on the multiplex PCR reads, TCRdb lists one record per CDR3 protein. Of 250,000 to 400,000 distinct CDR3 sequences in the sample, roughly 15% are singletons; the top ten hold 34%. The sample comes from a study of T cells in Graves' hyperthyroidism and ophthalmopathy. Study-wide points: It was a median 6.5 months before onset that the model predicted ophthalmopathy. Blood held most thyroid clonotypes expanded above 0.001 frequency. Through a model of 13 V-J features, ophthalmopathy was separated from stable hyperthyroidism.

The V and J genes are TRBV6-5 and TRBJ2-2; D remains unclear. Sequencing was carried out using blood. This clonotype originated in a woman in her thirties or forties with Graves' ophthalmopathy. CDR3 sequence reads: CASSYSALWAGELFF. For the CDR3, the DNA is TGTGCCAGCAGTTACTCGGCCCTTTGGGCCGGGGAGCTGTTTTTT.